This entry is about one TCR beta chain. The antigen is undetermined. For unsorted samples, genomic DNA was extracted from around 86 million PBMCs. Samples underwent the assay at deep level. Measured with immunoSEQ multiplex PCR; TCRdb has only the in-frame clones, and not every one. The sample lists about 530,000 clones, almost 80% seen once, with around 12% in the top ten. These data originate in a study of shared clonotypes between healthy human individuals. General observations from the study: Limitation of the genetic and exposure-history diversity represented came from the few donors.

The receptor was derived from a woman aged 40 to 50 in good health. Some clones in this sample may be carry-over from other donors' samples. Sequencing was done on a sample of PBMCs.

CDR3 DNA: TGTGCCAGCAGTCCCTACAGCGCGGGGGGGGCCCTCCACTTT. Translated, it gives CASSPYSAGGALHF. The chain couples TRBV27 to TRBJ1-6, with D perhaps matching TRBD1 (5 bases). The germline gives CDR1 MNHEY, CDR2 SMNVEV (reference sequence). The CDR3 contains 14 residues. The V and J ends lost 5 bases and 14 bases respectively, with 19 bases between them.